The rows below give T cell receptor beta chains drawn from one sample of a study of T cell changes during pregnancy in multiple sclerosis. Here immunoSEQ multiplex PCR was the method, and the copy in TCRdb shows in-frame clones only, minus some. The sample lists just under 60,000 clones; roughly 92% were seen once. Specimen: peripheral blood, collected in the first trimester of pregnancy. Receptors originate from a female donor with multiple sclerosis, enrolled in a pregnancy study. CDR3s include the opening cysteine and the closing phenylalanine or tryptophan. D genes are given only for firm matches. Rows give clone size only sometimes, using once, few, many, or a class for an expanded clone.

V: TRBV7-9; J: TRBJ1-6; size: NA; D: NA; DNA: TGTGCCAGCAGCCGGGTACCTTCTGATTCACCCCTCCACTTT; CDR3: CASSRVPSDSPLHF
V: TRBV5-1; J: TRBJ2-7; size: NA; D: TRBD2; DNA: TGCGCCAGCAGCCGCGGGGGTCGCTCCTACGAGCAGTACTTC; CDR3: CASSRGGRSYEQYF
V: TRBV7-6; J: TRBJ1-6; size: NA; D: NA; DNA: TGTGCCAGCAGCGAGGAGGTCCTCCCCAATTCACCCCTCCACTTT; CDR3: CASSEEVLPNSPLHF
V: TRBV7-6; J: TRBJ2-1; size: NA; D: NA; DNA: TGTGCCAGCAGTTCTGCCGGGGGTGAGCAGTTCTTC; CDR3: CASSSAGGEQFF
V: TRBV9; J: TRBJ1-1; size: few; D: NA; DNA: TGTGCCAGCAGCGTAAACTCGGGGGGTGACGCTTTCTTT; CDR3: CASSVNSGGDAFF
V: TRBV2; J: TRBJ2-3; size: NA; D: TRBD2; DNA: TGTGCCAGCAGTCGACCGGGACTAGCGGGGAACACAGATACGCAGTATTTT; CDR3: CASSRPGLAGNTDTQYF
V: TRBV7-8; J: TRBJ2-3; size: NA; D: NA; DNA: TGTGCCAGCAGCCCCGGGAGCATCGCAGATACGCAGTATTTT; CDR3: CASSPGSIADTQYF
V: TRBV2; J: TRBJ2-5; size: NA; D: NA; DNA: TGTGCCAGCAGCGCCCTACTAGCCGGGGAGACCCAGTACTTC; CDR3: CASSALLAGETQYF
V: TRBV7-2; J: TRBJ1-1; size: NA; D: NA; DNA: TGTGCCAGCAGCTTAGCGGCCGGCGGGATCGTTGGGAGCACTGAAGCTTTCTTT; CDR3: CASSLAAGGIVGSTEAFF
V: TRBV29-1; J: TRBJ2-7; size: once; D: NA; DNA: TGCAGCGTTGAAGGCCAGGGACTTTACTACGAGCAGTACTTC; CDR3: CSVEGQGLYYEQYF
V: TRBV30; J: TRBJ2-7; size: NA; D: NA; DNA: TGTGCCTGGAGCTTGGCAGGTGGAGGGGAGCAGTACTTC; CDR3: CAWSLAGGGEQYF
V: TRBV7-2; J: TRBJ2-7; size: once; D: NA; DNA: TGTGCCAGCAGGGTTCGTGGGGGGGCTTCCTACGAGCAGTACTTC; CDR3: CASRVRGGASYEQYF
V: TRBV27; J: TRBJ1-2; size: NA; D: TRBD1; DNA: TGTGCCAGCAGTTCAATAGATGCCAAACAGGGGTACTATGGCTACACCTTC; CDR3: CASSSIDAKQGYYGYTF
V: TRBV7-2; J: TRBJ2-2; size: NA; D: TRBD2; DNA: TGTGCCAGCAGCCATGGGGGGGGTAGCGTAGGCGGGGAGCTGTTTTTT; CDR3: CASSHGGGSVGGELFF
V: TRBV9; J: TRBJ2-6; size: NA; D: NA; DNA: TGTGCCAGCAGCCTGGCGGTACGGGTACCGAGCTCTGGGGCCAACGTCCTGACTTTC; CDR3: CASSLAVRVPSSGANVLTF
V: TRBV14; J: TRBJ1-5; size: few; D: TRBD1; DNA: TGTGCCAGCAGCCACGGACAGGGCAATCAGCCCCAGCATTTT; CDR3: CASSHGQGNQPQHF
V: TRBV7-2; J: TRBJ2-3; size: NA; D: NA; DNA: TGTGCCAGCAGCTCAGGTGGGGGCCGCACAGATACGCAGTATTTT; CDR3: CASSSGGGRTDTQYF
V: TRBV2; J: TRBJ2-3; size: NA; D: TRBD2; DNA: TGTGCCAGCAAACCTCCCGGACGGGGGGGCTGGGATACGCAGTATTTT; CDR3: CASKPPGRGGWDTQYF
V: TRBV4-2; J: TRBJ1-1; size: NA; D: TRBD1; DNA: TGTGCCAGCAGCCGCCTAGGACAGGGTCTAGGGACTGAAGCTTTCTTT; CDR3: CASSRLGQGLGTEAFF
V: TRBV19; J: TRBJ1-2; size: once; D: TRBD1; DNA: TGTGCCAGTAGGAGGACAGGGGTTAGCTATGGCTACACCTTC; CDR3: CASRRTGVSYGYTF
V: TRBV6-5; J: TRBJ1-4; size: NA; D: NA; DNA: TGTGCCAGCAAAACCCAGGGAGGAAGGAGTGAAAAACTGTTTTTT; CDR3: CASKTQGGRSEKLFF
V: TRBV27; J: TRBJ1-1; size: NA; D: TRBD1; DNA: TGTGCCAGCAGTTCGGCGGACAGGTTGAACACTGAAGCTTTCTTT; CDR3: CASSSADRLNTEAFF
V: TRBV30; J: TRBJ2-5; size: once; D: TRBD2; DNA: TGTGCCTGTAAAGCGGGGGAGACCCAGTACTTC; CDR3: CACKAGETQYF
V: TRBV7-2; J: TRBJ2-1; size: NA; D: TRBD2; DNA: TGTGCCAGCAGCAAGACTAGCGGGGGGAACTACAATGAGCAGTTCTTC; CDR3: CASSKTSGGNYNEQFF
V: TRBV5-4; J: TRBJ2-1; size: NA; D: NA; DNA: TGTGCCAGCAGCCAACAAGGGGGTCACAATGAGCAGTTCTTC; CDR3: CASSQQGGHNEQFF
V: TRBV6-5; J: TRBJ2-7; size: NA; D: TRBD1; DNA: TGTGCCAGCAGCCAAGGACAGGCCATCTCCTACGAGCAGTACTTC; CDR3: CASSQGQAISYEQYF
V: TRBV10-3; J: TRBJ2-4; size: NA; D: TRBD2; DNA: TGTGCCATCAGCCACGGGGAGGGTGCCATCATTCAGTACTTC; CDR3: CAISHGEGAIIQYF
V: TRBV5-1; J: TRBJ1-1; size: NA; D: NA; DNA: TGCGCCAGCAGCTTCAACACAGGGTCAGCTGAAGCTTTCTTT; CDR3: CASSFNTGSAEAFF
V: TRBV11-2; J: TRBJ1-2; size: NA; D: TRBD1; DNA: TGTGCCAGCAGCTTAGAATACAGGGGGAACTATGGCTACACCTTC; CDR3: CASSLEYRGNYGYTF
V: TRBV6-5; J: TRBJ1-2; size: NA; D: NA; DNA: TGTGCCAGCAGTTACGAAGGCTTCGGGGGCTACACCTTC; CDR3: CASSYEGFGGYTF
V: TRBV7-3; J: TRBJ1-1; size: NA; D: TRBD1; DNA: TGTGCCAGCAGCTCGTCAGGGGGCCTCAACACTGAAGCTTTCTTT; CDR3: CASSSSGGLNTEAFF
V: TRBV7-2; J: TRBJ2-2; size: once; D: TRBD1; DNA: TGTGCCAGCAGCCGGGACAGGGCTAGCCCCGGGGAGCTGTTTTTT; CDR3: CASSRDRASPGELFF
V: TRBV2; J: TRBJ2-7; size: NA; D: NA; DNA: TGTGCCAGCAGTGAACGCGGGGACCTACCCTCCAACGAGCAGTACTTC; CDR3: CASSERGDLPSNEQYF